What follows are 27 T cell receptor beta chains derived from one specimen sequenced in a study of T cells in Graves' hyperthyroidism and ophthalmopathy (dated by TCRdb to between 2018 and 2021). The library was generated by multiplex PCR. Sequencing was carried out with an Illumina HiSeq 2000. The TCR beta CDR3 regions were amplified from the RNA transcripts. The first round of RT-PCR for the TCR CDR3 was performed with the HTBI primer set and the Qiagen OneStep RT-PCR kit. TCRdb took the public reads, trimmed them with fastp at Q25, ran MiXCR for clone calling and kept in-frame beta chains. All rows with the same CDR3 protein become a single entry with the most common DNA and genes. The sample profile shows about 420,000 distinct CDR3 sequences; around 14% of them were found once. The ten largest account for 7.7% of the sample. The sequenced material came from blood. All receptors come from a woman aged 18-29 years with Graves' hyperthyroidism.

The chain uses TRBV6-2 or TRBV6-3 and TRBJ2-5, with 9 positions matching TRBD2. The V segment lost 7 bases and the J segment 1 base; nucleotides outside the gene matches: 10. The germline CDR1 and CDR2 sequences are MNHEY and SVGEGT. CDR3 length equals 16 residues. CDR3 sequence (DNA): TGTGCCAGCAATCGCGGGAGGGCGGGTACCCAAGAGACCCAGTACTTC. Translated, it gives CASNRGRAGTQETQYF.

This clonotype was detected ten times or more. The chain has TRBV18 and TRBJ1-1; 11 nucleotides line up with TRBD1. With V trimmed by 4 bases and J by 4 bases, 5 bases remained unmatched. Germline CDR1 is KGHSH and CDR2 is LQKENI. This CDR3 has 15 residues. The CDR3 region has the DNA TGTGCCAGCTCACGTGGACAGGGGGCTCTCACTGAAGCTTTCTTT. This encodes CASSRGQGALTEAFF. Complete variable domain (other parts from reference TRBV18 and TRBJ1-1): NAGVMQNPRHLVRRRGQEARLRCSPMKGHSHVYWYRQLPEEGLKFMVYLQKENIIDESGMPKERFSAEFPKEGPSILRIQQVVRGDSAAYFCASSRGQGALTEAFFGQGTRLTVV.

The table lists this clonotype with many counts. The rearrangement joins TRBV7-9 to TRBJ2-7; D possibly corresponds to TRBD1 (6 bases). Germline V gene lookup returns CDR1 SEHNR and CDR2 FQNEAQ (reference sequence). The germline V and J ends were trimmed by 1 base and 8 bases, with 12 bases remaining between them. The CDR3 loop spans 13 amino acids. The CDR3 loop is CASSLGTAIQQYF. CDR3 DNA sequence: TGTGCCAGCAGCTTAGGGACAGCTATTCAGCAGTACTTC.

This clonotype showed up just a few times. The chain employs TRBV20-1 and TRBJ2-2; 7 positions match TRBD1. V shed 0 bases and J 3 bases; nucleotides not matched to a gene: 10. CDR1 is DFQATT and CDR2 is SNEGSKA in the germline V gene (reference sequence). The CDR3 loop spans 17 amino acids. The CDR3 loop is CSARDTGQPGDTGELFF. CDR3 DNA: TGCAGTGCTAGAGATACGGGACAGCCAGGGGACACCGGGGAGCTGTTTTTT.

This clonotype was seen a few times. The rearrangement uses TRBV20-1 and TRBJ2-7, with D possibly called TRBD1 or TRBD2 (5 bases each). This CDR3 region has 13 residues. V gave up 6 bases and J gave up 5 bases, with 17 bases separating them. CDR1 and CDR2 (germline): DFQATT, SNEGSKA (reference sequence). CDR3 region: CSARRIGTDEQYF. CDR3 coding DNA: TGCAGTGCCCGAAGGATAGGGACGGACGAGCAGTACTTC.

This clonotype was found many times. The chain couples TRBV20-1 to TRBJ2-4; D gene ambiguous. Germline V gives CDR1 DFQATT, CDR2 SNEGSKA (reference sequence). There are 14 residues in the CDR3. V was clipped by 3 bases and J by 1 base, with 10 bases between them. CDR3 loop: CSARRREAKNIQYF. CDR3 nucleotide sequence: TGCAGTGCTAGGCGGCGCGAGGCCAAAAACATTCAGTACTTC.

The J gene is TRBJ2-1, the V gene TRBV30; TRBD2 matches at 9 bases. The CDR3 contains 13 residues. The ends lost 5 bases at V and 8 bases at J; junction bases unmatched: 7. Germline V lookup: CDR1 GTSNPN, CDR2 SVGIG (reference sequence). CDR3 sequence (DNA): TGTGCCTGGTGGGCGGGGGGGCTGGATGAGCAGTTCTTC. This encodes CAWWAGGLDEQFF.

This clonotype was counted ten times or more. The chain uses TRBV20-1 and TRBJ2-5; TRBD1 is a possible D gene (6 bases). Germline lookup yields CDR1 DFQATT and CDR2 SNEGSKA (reference sequence). This CDR3 comprises 12 residues. V lost 4 bases and J 3 bases, leaving 9 bases between the germline ends. CDR3 loop: CSATYREETQYF. CDR3 DNA: TGCAGTGCTACTTACAGGGAAGAGACCCAGTACTTC.

The chain carries TRBV27 and TRBJ1-4; 7 nucleotides line up with TRBD1. The CDR3 consists of 15 residues. Per the germline V gene, CDR1 is MNHEY and CDR2 is SMNVEV (reference sequence). V trimming: 5 bases; J trimming: 7 bases; junction bases outside the gene matches: 10. CDR3 DNA: TGTGCCAGCAGTCCAGGGGGGACTTTGGGTGAAAAACTGTTTTTT. It encodes CASSPGGTLGEKLFF.

This clonotype has a count of ten or more. The rearrangement uses TRBV4-1 and TRBJ1-5, with D perhaps matching TRBD1 (6 bases). This CDR3 has 16 residues. Germline assignment: CDR1 MGHRA and CDR2 YSYEKL. Between the trimmed V and J ends, which lost 1 base and 3 bases, there was a span of 13 bases. This chain's CDR3 is CASSQAWTEYNQPQHF. In nucleotides, the CDR3 is TGCGCCAGCAGCCAAGCCTGGACAGAGTACAATCAGCCCCAGCATTTT.

This clonotype was seen at least ten times. The gene calls are TRBV2 and TRBJ1-2; tentatively, D is TRBD1 (6 bases). The V end was cut by 6 bases, the J end by 6 bases, with 20 bases between. The CDR3 runs to 15 residues. Germline CDR1 SNHLY, CDR2 FYNNEI. CDR3 in amino acids: CASRGKTGRSNGYTF. The CDR3 DNA reads as TGTGCCAGCAGGGGAAAGACAGGCAGGAGTAATGGCTACACCTTC. Variable domain in full (rest from reference TRBV2 and TRBJ1-2): EPEVTQTPSHQVTQMGQEVILRCVPISNHLYFYWYRQILGQKVEFLVSFYNNEISEKSEIFDDQFSVERPDGSNFTLKIRSTKLEDSAMYFCASRGKTGRSNGYTFGSGTRLTVV.

Many counts were recorded for this clonotype. The chain recombines TRBV2 with TRBJ2-3, with D possibly TRBD1 on 5 matching bases. V was shortened by 2 bases and J by 0 bases, with 6 bases between the two germline ends. Germline V gives CDR1 SNHLY, CDR2 FYNNEI. This CDR3 comprises 14 residues. This CDR3 is CASSERGSTDTQYF. CDR3 coding DNA: TGTGCCAGCAGTGAAAGGGGAAGCACAGATACGCAGTATTTT.

This clonotype was observed at least ten times. The CDR3 sequence: CASSSGTTTSKNIQYF. The CDR3 DNA is TGCGCCAGCAGTTCCGGGACTACTACTTCCAAAAACATTCAGTACTTC. The V and J genes are TRBV5-1 and TRBJ2-4, with TRBD2 matching over 7 bases. The CDR3 totals 16 residues. The germline V gene encodes CDR1 SGHRS and CDR2 YFSETQ. The ends lost 5 bases at V and 2 bases at J; junction bases unmatched: 10.

The chain uses TRBV19 and TRBJ2-7; TRBD1 is a possible D gene (6 bases). This CDR3 comprises 13 residues. Germline values: CDR1 LNHDA, CDR2 SQIVND (reference sequence). V was cut by 3 bases and J by 3 bases, with 9 bases left in between. CDR3 region: CASSMTGHYEQYF. For the CDR3, the DNA is TGTGCCAGTAGTATGACAGGCCACTACGAGCAGTACTTC.

This clonotype was seen repeatedly, ten times or more. The CDR3 is CASSPRTGVGEQYF. The DNA of the CDR3 is TGTGCCAGCAGCCCTCGCACGGGGGTGGGTGAGCAGTACTTC. The rearrangement uses TRBV4-2 and TRBJ2-7; tentative D call: TRBD2 (6 bases). V lost 4 bases, J lost 7 bases, and 17 bases lay in between. The CDR3 length is 14 residues. CDR1 is LGHNA, CDR2 YNFKEQ, per germline.

V usage is TRBV7-9 and J usage is TRBJ2-5; 7 nucleotides align to TRBD2. CDR3 length: 16 residues. After removal of 2 bases from V and 3 bases from J, the junction contained 9 bases not matched to a gene. Per the germline V gene, CDR1 is SEHNR and CDR2 is FQNEAQ (reference sequence). CDR3 loop: CASSLREGQGEETQYF. In DNA, the CDR3 is TGTGCCAGCAGCTTAAGGGAGGGGCAAGGGGAAGAGACCCAGTACTTC.

This clonotype was counted at least ten times. V is TRBV5-5 and J is TRBJ2-5; D not certain. The CDR3 has 12 amino acids. Germline values: CDR1 SGHKS, CDR2 YYEKEE (reference sequence). The V end lost 4 bases, the J end lost 6 bases, and 10 bases lay between the germline ends. This CDR3 reads CASSRTEQTQYF. The CDR3 nucleotides read TGTGCCAGCAGCAGAACAGAGCAGACCCAGTACTTC.

With respect to this clonotype: Possible read error: a much larger clone is one base away. CDR3 nucleotides: TGTACCAGCAGTGGCGACAGGGCCCTCGGGTACACCTTC. Translating it yields CTSSGDRALGYTF. V and J are TRBV6-1 and TRBJ1-2, with TRBD1 identical over 7 bases. This CDR3 has 13 residues. Looked up from germline, CDR1 is MNHNS and CDR2 is SASEGT.

At least ten counts were recorded for this clonotype. J is TRBJ1-1 and V is TRBV2; no definite D call. CDR3 length equals 15 residues. The germline V and J ends were trimmed by 5 bases and 0 bases, with 13 bases remaining between them. Germline CDR1 is SNHLY and CDR2 is FYNNEI. CDR3 nucleotide sequence: TGTGCCAGCAGTAACGGACGGTACATGAACACTGAAGCTTTCTTT. As protein: CASSNGRYMNTEAFF.

This clonotype occurred many times. The CDR3 bases are TGTGCCAGCAGTGAAAGGGCAATGGGACTAGCGAACACCGGGGAGCTGTTTTTT. Its protein product is CASSERAMGLANTGELFF. The chain employs TRBV6-1 and TRBJ2-2; TRBD2 matches 8 bases. V lost 2 bases, J lost 0 bases, and 8 bases stayed unmatched. Germline V gene data show CDR1 as MNHNS and CDR2 as SASEGT. This CDR3 is built from 18 residues.

This clonotype occurred many times. The CDR3 nucleotides read TGCGCCAGCAGCTCACAGGGAGCCTGGGAGACCCAGTACTTC. It codes for CASSSQGAWETQYF. The chain recombines TRBV5-1 with TRBJ2-5; D perhaps matches TRBD1 (6 bases). Germline-derived CDR1 and CDR2 are SGHRS and YFSETQ. The CDR3 contains 14 residues. The V end lost 3 bases, the J end lost 5 bases, and 14 bases lay between the germline ends.

The V and J genes are TRBV30 and TRBJ1-1; TRBD1 is a possible D gene (5 bases). Germline V gives CDR1 GTSNPN, CDR2 SVGIG (reference sequence). Trimming pared 2 bases from V and 0 bases from J, leaving 22 bases between. The CDR3 loop spans 18 amino acids. The CDR3 coding sequence is TGTGCCTGGAGTACTCCAGGGCACGGATTCTTGATGAACACTGAAGCTTTCTTT. Amino acids: CAWSTPGHGFLMNTEAFF.

The V and J genes are TRBV7-8 and TRBJ2-7; tentatively, D is TRBD1 or TRBD2 (6 bases each). The germline V and J ends were trimmed by 4 bases and 3 bases, with 19 bases remaining between them. The CDR3 totals 16 residues. Germline V gene data show CDR1 as SGHVS and CDR2 as FQNEAQ. The CDR3 is CASSSGRWGADYEQYF. As DNA, the CDR3 is TGTGCCAGCAGCTCGGGGAGATGGGGGGCAGACTACGAGCAGTACTTC.

In its sample, this clonotype was seen a few times. The chain employs TRBV5-1 and TRBJ2-7, with TRBD2 as a possible D gene (6 bases). Germline CDR1 SGHRS, CDR2 YFSETQ. V was trimmed by 7 bases and J by 3 bases, leaving 14 bases between them. The CDR3 has 13 residues. The CDR3 coding sequence is TGCGCCAGCGGGACGGGAGTCATCTACGAGCAGTACTTC. Translated: CASGTGVIYEQYF.

This clonotype was seen ten or more times. The V and J genes are TRBV3-1 and TRBJ2-3, with TRBD2 matching 9 bases. V lost 4 bases and J lost 5; bases outside the gene matches: 4. Germline CDR1 is LGHDT and CDR2 is YNNKEL (reference sequence). There are 14 residues in the CDR3. CDR3 region: CASSRSGGGDTQYF. CDR3 sequence (DNA): TGTGCCAGCAGCCGTAGCGGGGGAGGAGATACGCAGTATTTT.

This clonotype was recorded a few times. The chain joins TRBV5-1 to TRBJ2-2, with D possibly TRBD1 on 5 matching bases. CDR3 length: 14 amino acids. V lost 5 bases and J 0 bases, leaving 8 bases between the germline ends. CDR1 is SGHRS and CDR2 is YFSETQ in the germline V gene. Here the CDR3 reads CASRKGSNTGELFF. The DNA for the CDR3 is TGCGCCAGCAGAAAGGGGTCGAACACCGGGGAGCTGTTTTTT.

This clonotype was counted at least ten times. The chain carries TRBV12-3 or TRBV12-4 and TRBJ1-1; 8 nucleotides align to TRBD1. CDR3 length equals 13 residues. V gave up 3 bases and J gave up 10 bases; unmatched junction bases: 7. In DNA, the CDR3 is TGTGCCAGCAGTTTGGCGCAGGGGGCTGGAGCTTTCTTT. It is translated as CASSLAQGAGAFF.